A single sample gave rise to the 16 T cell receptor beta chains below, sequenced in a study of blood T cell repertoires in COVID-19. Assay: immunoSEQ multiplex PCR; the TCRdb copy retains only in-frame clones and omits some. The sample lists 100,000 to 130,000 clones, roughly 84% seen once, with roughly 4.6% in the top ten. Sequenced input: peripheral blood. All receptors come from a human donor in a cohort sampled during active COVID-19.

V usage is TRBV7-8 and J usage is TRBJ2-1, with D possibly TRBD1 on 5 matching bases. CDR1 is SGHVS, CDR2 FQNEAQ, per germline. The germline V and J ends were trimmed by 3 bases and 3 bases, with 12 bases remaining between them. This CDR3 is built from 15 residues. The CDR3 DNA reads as TGTGCCAGCAGCTTTTCGGACACAGTCTACAATGAGCAGTTCTTC. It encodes CASSFSDTVYNEQFF.

CDR3 coding DNA: TGTGCCAGCAGACCGGAGTTCATGTTTGGCGAGCAGTACGTC. Its translation: CASRPEFMFGEQYV. This chain joins TRBV6-5 and TRBJ2-7, with no clear D. The germline CDR1 and CDR2 sequences are MNHEY and SVGAGI. CDR3 size: 14 residues. Trimming removed 6 bases from V and 6 bases from J, with 18 bases in between.

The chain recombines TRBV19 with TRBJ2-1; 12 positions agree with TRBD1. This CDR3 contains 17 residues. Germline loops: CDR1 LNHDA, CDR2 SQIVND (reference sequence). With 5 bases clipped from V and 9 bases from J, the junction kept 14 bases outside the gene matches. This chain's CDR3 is CASSVSPGGQGAVEQFF. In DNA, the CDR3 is TGTGCCAGTAGTGTGTCCCCCGGGGGACAGGGGGCAGTTGAGCAGTTCTTC.

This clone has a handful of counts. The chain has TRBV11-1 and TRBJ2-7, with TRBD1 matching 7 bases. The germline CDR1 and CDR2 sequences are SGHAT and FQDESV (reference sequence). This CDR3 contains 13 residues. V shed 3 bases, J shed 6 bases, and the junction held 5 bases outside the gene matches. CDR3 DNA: TGTGCCAGCAGCTTTGACAGGGCCTCCGAGCAGTACGTC. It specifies CASSFDRASEQYV.

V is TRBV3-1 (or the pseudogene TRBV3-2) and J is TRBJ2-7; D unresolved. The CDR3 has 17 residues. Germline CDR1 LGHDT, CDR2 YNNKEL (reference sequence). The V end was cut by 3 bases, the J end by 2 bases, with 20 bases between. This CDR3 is CASSQAGLTLSAYEQYF. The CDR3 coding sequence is TGTGCCAGCAGCCAGGCAGGCTTAACTCTTTCGGCCTACGAGCAGTACTTC.

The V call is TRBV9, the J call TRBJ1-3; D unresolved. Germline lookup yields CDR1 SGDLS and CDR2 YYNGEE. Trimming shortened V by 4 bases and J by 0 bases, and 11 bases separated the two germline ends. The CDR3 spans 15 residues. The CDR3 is CASSIGEISGNTIYF. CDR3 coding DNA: TGTGCCAGCAGCATCGGGGAGATCTCTGGAAACACCATATATTTT. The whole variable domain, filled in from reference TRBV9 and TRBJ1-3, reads DSGVTQTPKHLITATGQRVTLRCSPRSGDLSVYWYQQSLDQGLQFLIQYYNGEERAKGNILERFSAQQFPDLHSELNLSSLELGDSALYFCASSIGEISGNTIYFGEGSWLTVV.

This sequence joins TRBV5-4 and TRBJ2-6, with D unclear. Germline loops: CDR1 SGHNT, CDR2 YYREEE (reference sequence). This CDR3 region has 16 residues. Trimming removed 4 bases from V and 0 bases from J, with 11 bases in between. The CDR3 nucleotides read TGTGCCAGCAGCCCCGACATTTTCTCTGGGGCCAACGTCCTGACTTTC. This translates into CASSPDIFSGANVLTF.

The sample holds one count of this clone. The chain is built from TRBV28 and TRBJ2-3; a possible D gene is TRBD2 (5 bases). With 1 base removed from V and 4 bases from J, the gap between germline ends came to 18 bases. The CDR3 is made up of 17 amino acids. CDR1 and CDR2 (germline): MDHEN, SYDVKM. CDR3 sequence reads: CASSLSFTVGAADTQYF. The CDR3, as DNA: TGTGCCAGCAGTTTATCCTTTACGGTGGGAGCGGCAGATACGCAGTATTTT.

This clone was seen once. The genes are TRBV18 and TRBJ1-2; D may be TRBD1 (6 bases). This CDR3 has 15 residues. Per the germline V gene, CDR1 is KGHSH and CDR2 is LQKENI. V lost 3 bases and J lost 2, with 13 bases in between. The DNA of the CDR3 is TGTGCCAGCTCACCGGGGGCAGTGGACAACTATGGCTACACCTTC. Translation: CASSPGAVDNYGYTF.

CDR3 residues: CASRSLEVPSGQYF. The CDR3 nucleotides read TGTGCCAGCCGCAGTCTGGAGGTTCCGTCGGGGCAGTACTTC. This chain joins TRBV5-6 and TRBJ2-7; tentative D call: TRBD2 (5 bases). Trimming cost V 7 bases and J 9 bases, with 23 bases left between them. Germline V CDR1 and CDR2: SGHDT, YYEEEE. CDR3 length: 14 residues.

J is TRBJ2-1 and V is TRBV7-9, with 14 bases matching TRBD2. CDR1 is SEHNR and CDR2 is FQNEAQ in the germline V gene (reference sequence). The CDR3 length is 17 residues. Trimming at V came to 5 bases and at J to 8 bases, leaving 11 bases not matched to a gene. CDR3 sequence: CASSPRLAGGPWDEQFF. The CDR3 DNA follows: TGTGCCAGCAGCCCCCGACTAGCGGGAGGGCCCTGGGATGAGCAGTTCTTC.

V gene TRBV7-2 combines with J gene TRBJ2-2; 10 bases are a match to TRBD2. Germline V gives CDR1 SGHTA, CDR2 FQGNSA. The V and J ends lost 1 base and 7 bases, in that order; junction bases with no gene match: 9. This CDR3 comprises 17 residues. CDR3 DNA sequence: TGTGCCAGCAGCTTAGTGGCTAGCGGGAGTAGAAGCGGGGAGCTGTTTTTT. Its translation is CASSLVASGSRSGELFF.

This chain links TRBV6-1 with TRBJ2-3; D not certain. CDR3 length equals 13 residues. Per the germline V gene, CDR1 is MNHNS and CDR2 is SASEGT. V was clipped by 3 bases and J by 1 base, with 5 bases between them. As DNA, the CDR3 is TGTGCCAGCAGTGAGCAGGGCACAGATACGCAGTATTTT. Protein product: CASSEQGTDTQYF.

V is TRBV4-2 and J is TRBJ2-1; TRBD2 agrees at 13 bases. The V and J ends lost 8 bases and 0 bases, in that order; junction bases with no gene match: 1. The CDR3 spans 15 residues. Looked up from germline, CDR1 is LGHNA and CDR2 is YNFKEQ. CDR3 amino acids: CASGTSGDSYNEQFF. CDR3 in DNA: TGTGCCAGCGGGACTAGCGGGGACTCCTACAATGAGCAGTTCTTC.

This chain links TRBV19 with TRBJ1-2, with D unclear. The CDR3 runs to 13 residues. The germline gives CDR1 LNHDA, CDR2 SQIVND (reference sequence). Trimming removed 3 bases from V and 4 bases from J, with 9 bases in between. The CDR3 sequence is CASSMATPYGYTF. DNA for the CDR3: TGTGCCAGTAGTATGGCGACACCCTATGGCTACACCTTC. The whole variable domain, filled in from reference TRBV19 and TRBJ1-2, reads DGGITQSPKYLFRKEGQNVTLSCEQNLNHDAMYWYRQDPGQGLRLIYYSQIVNDFQKGDIAEGYSVSREKKESFPLTVTSAQKNPTAFYLCASSMATPYGYTFGSGTRLTVV.

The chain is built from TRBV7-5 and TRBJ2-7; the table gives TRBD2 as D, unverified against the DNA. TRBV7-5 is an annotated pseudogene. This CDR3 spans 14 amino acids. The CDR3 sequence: CVRSFAATSYEQYV. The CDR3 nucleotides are TGTGTCAGAAGCTTTGCGGCTACCTCCTACGAGCAGTACGTC.